The 14 T cell receptor beta chains below all came from one sample that was sequenced in a study of CXCR3-negative and CXCR3-positive naive CD8 T cells. General study findings and limits: TRB CDR3s of CXCR3-positive naive cells were more hydrophobic than those of CXCR3-negative naive cells.

No antigen has been assigned to these receptors. Carrying UMI labels, the TRB cDNA libraries were prepared through 5' RACE. TCRdb reprocessed the 5' RACE reads and reports one entry per CDR3 protein, with no DNA. The sample spans nearly 110,000 distinct CDR3 sequences; the ten largest clones claim roughly 0.38%. The sample comprised naive CXCR3+ CD8+ T cells from blood. Stated subset: CD45RO-CCR7+CD27+CD95- naive CD8+ T cells expressing CXCR3 (TNR3+). The receptors stem from a human donor in good health. Some clones in this sample may be carry-over from other donors' samples.

The chain couples TRBV7-3 to TRBJ2-1; TCRdb returns TRBD1, unconfirmable since there is no DNA. The CDR3 contains 16 residues. The germline V gene has CDR1 SGHTA and CDR2 FQGTGA. CDR3 residues: CASSLNSGQLGNEQFF.

V is TRBV7-6 and J is TRBJ2-1; absent DNA, TCRdb's TRBD2 call cannot be checked. There are 22 residues in the CDR3. In germline, CDR1 is SGHVS, CDR2 FNYEAQ. The CDR3 here is CASSLDPTGTSGIERSYNEQFF.

This chain uses TRBV6-2 or TRBV6-3 with TRBJ2-7; TCRdb proposes TRBD1, but this gene call is untestable without DNA. The CDR3 is 15 amino acids. CDR1 and CDR2 (germline): MNHEY, SVGEGT. The CDR3 protein is CASSAPGAYSYEQYF.

V is TRBV27 and J is TRBJ2-7. The CDR3 sequence is 13 residues long. Per germline, CDR1 MNHEY and CDR2 SMNVEV (reference sequence). The CDR3 here is CASSLRRSYEQYF.

The chain links TRBV5-6 to TRBJ2-7; the TRBD1 assignment by TCRdb is unverifiable without DNA. Per the germline V gene, CDR1 is SGHDT and CDR2 is YYEEEE. CDR3 length equals 14 residues. This CDR3 is CASSFGTVSHEQYF.

V gene TRBV19 combines with J gene TRBJ2-1; TCRdb's D call, TRBD1, is unchecked because there is no DNA. This CDR3 region has 12 residues. From germline, CDR1 is LNHDA and CDR2 SQIVND (reference sequence). The CDR3 is CASSPQGDEQFF.

This chain uses TRBV11-2 with TRBJ2-7. The germline CDR1 and CDR2 sequences are SGHAT and FQNNGV. The CDR3 is 14 amino acids. The CDR3 is CASSPEAGTPEQYF.

The chain is built from TRBV21-1 and TRBJ2-1; checking the TCRdb D call of TRBD1 is not possible without DNA. TRBV21-1 is an annotated pseudogene. The CDR3 has 16 residues. The CDR3 reads CASNRTQEEIHNEQFF.

The chain's CDR3 is CASRGGWTEAFF. The chain uses TRBV27 and TRBJ1-1. The CDR3 has 12 amino acids. Germline CDR1 is MNHEY and CDR2 is SMNVEV (reference sequence).

The V call is TRBV7-9, the J call TRBJ2-7; TCRdb proposes TRBD1, but this gene call is untestable without DNA. CDR3 length equals 13 residues. The germline gives CDR1 SEHNR, CDR2 FQNEAQ (reference sequence). The CDR3 here is CASRGSQEGEQYF.

This chain connects TRBV4-3 to TRBJ2-2. The CDR3 loop spans 14 amino acids. CDR1 is LGHNA, CDR2 YSLEER, per germline. The CDR3 region is CASRNHGDTGELFF.

The rearrangement uses TRBV7-9 and TRBJ2-7; TCRdb names TRBD1, which stays unverified in the absence of DNA. CDR1 is SEHNR, CDR2 FQNEAQ, per germline (reference sequence). The CDR3 contains 13 residues. CDR3 sequence reads: CASSLQGYYEQYF.

This chain's CDR3 is CASSTGQEMNTEAFF. V is TRBV28 and J is TRBJ1-1; TCRdb's D call of TRBD1 is untestable without DNA. Looked up from germline, CDR1 is MDHEN and CDR2 is SYDVKM. The length of the CDR3 is 15 residues. Complete variable domain (other parts from reference TRBV28 and TRBJ1-1): DVKVTQSSRYLVKRTGEKVFLECVQDMDHENMFWYRQDPGLGLRLIYFSYDVKMKEKGDIPEGYSVSREKKERFSLILESASTNQTSMYLCASSTGQEMNTEAFFGQGTRLTVV.

This CDR3 reads CASSLDRGVEQYF. The gene calls are TRBV11-3 and TRBJ2-7; with no DNA, the TCRdb D assignment of TRBD1 cannot be verified. CDR1 SGHNT and CDR2 YENEEA come from the germline V gene. The CDR3 sequence is 13 residues long.